The 2 T cell receptor beta chains below all came from one sample that was sequenced in a study of a mutant IDH1 vaccine in newly diagnosed glioma. No cognate antigen is known for these TCRs. Time point given: week 47, end of study. Topical imiquimod was applied with each vaccine dose, which held 300 ug of mutant IDH1 20-mer peptide. Assay used: immunoSEQ multiplex PCR; TCRdb lists only in-frame clones, some missing. The sample carries some 25,000 clones, roughly 82% recorded once. This specimen consisted of PBMCs, obtained from a glioma patient whose treatment included an IDH1 peptide vaccine. These receptors were collected from a man aged 40-50 years with glioma. Some clones in this sample may be carry-over from other donors' samples.

This clone was found once. The V gene is TRBV5-6, the J gene TRBJ2-2; D may match TRBD1 or TRBD2 (6 bases each). The CDR3 is 16 amino acids. Trimming took off 0 bases at V and 5 bases at J, with 14 bases between the two ends. Germline CDR1 and CDR2: SGHDT and YYEEEE. CDR3 residues: CASSLAGGPSTGELFF. CDR3 coding DNA: TGTGCCAGCAGCTTGGCCGGGGGCCCATCGACCGGGGAGCTGTTTTTT.

The V call is TRBV4-2, the J call TRBJ1-4; a weak D match, TRBD1 (5 bases). Trimming pared 2 bases from V and 13 bases from J, leaving 14 bases between. This CDR3 has 13 amino acids. Germline V gene lookup returns CDR1 LGHNA and CDR2 YNFKEQ. The CDR3 here is CASSQYGASRLFF. For the CDR3, the DNA is TGTGCCAGCAGCCAATATGGGGCCTCGAGACTGTTTTTT.